These 21 T cell receptor beta chains came from one sample sequenced in a study of vaccination effects on CD4 cells after COVID-19. Their target antigens are unknown. Data came from immunoSEQ multiplex PCR; TCRdb stores just in-frame clones and leaves some out. The sample contains approximately 44,000 clones, more than 60% of which appear only once. Before any sequencing was done, the ViraFEST assay used viral peptide pools to expand antigen-specific CD4+ T cells. Culture lasted under 13 days before CD4+ T cell isolation. Among the vaccine recipients, none had a prior SARS-CoV-2 infection, and nucleocapsid antibodies were negative. This material consisted of CD4+ T cells from PBMCs cultured with HCoV-OC43 spike peptides, taken before COVID-19 vaccination. Subset here: HCoV-OC43 spike overlapping peptide pool stimulation. The source of these receptors is a human donor who received a COVID-19 vaccine.

This sequence joins TRBV28 and TRBJ2-3; 7 bases are shared with TRBD1. The CDR3 consists of 15 residues. Trimming took 6 bases from V and 1 from J; bases not matched to a gene: 7. The germline V gene has CDR1 MDHEN and CDR2 SYDVKM. The CDR3 coding sequence is TGTGCCAGCAGGGGATGGACAGGCGGCACAGATACGCAGTATTTT. Its protein is CASRGWTGGTDTQYF.

The chain carries TRBV7-3 and TRBJ1-5, with 8 bases identical to TRBD1. Germline-derived CDR1 and CDR2 are SGHTA and FQGTGA. CDR3 length equals 20 residues. With 7 bases clipped from V and 0 bases from J, the junction kept 20 bases outside the gene matches. The CDR3 nucleotides are TGTGCCAGCATCCTGACGATTATATCCGGGACAGGTTTTAGCAATCAGCCCCAGCATTTT. Translated, it gives CASILTIISGTGFSNQPQHF.

This clone has just one count. The chain combines TRBV4-1 with TRBJ2-1; a possible D gene is TRBD2 (5 bases). Per the germline V gene, CDR1 is MGHRA and CDR2 is YSYEKL. The CDR3 has 16 residues. The V and J ends lost 1 base and 8 bases respectively, with 18 bases between them. CDR3 sequence: CASSQVFSSRADEQFF. In DNA form, the CDR3 reads TGCGCCAGCAGCCAAGTATTTAGCTCGAGGGCCGATGAGCAGTTCTTC.

V and J are TRBV2 and TRBJ1-4; D perhaps matches TRBD1 (6 bases). V was pared by 7 bases and J by 5 bases, with 20 bases between. Germline lookup yields CDR1 SNHLY and CDR2 FYNNEI. The CDR3 consists of 16 residues. CDR3 region: CASNLKIEDSNEKLFF. In nucleotides, the CDR3 is TGTGCCAGCAATCTGAAAATAGAGGACAGCAATGAAAAACTGTTTTTT.

J is TRBJ2-6 and V is TRBV9, with D hard to call. V gave up 4 bases and J gave up 0 bases, with 8 bases separating them. The germline V gene encodes CDR1 SGDLS and CDR2 YYNGEE. CDR3 length: 15 residues. CDR3 amino acids: CASSISVSGANVLTF. The CDR3 DNA reads as TGTGCCAGCAGCATATCAGTCTCTGGGGCCAACGTCCTGACTTTC.

The J gene is TRBJ2-3, the V gene TRBV4-3; TRBD2 matches 12 bases. Germline trimming cut 0 bases from V and 4 bases from J; bases unmatched to any gene: 5. Germline values: CDR1 LGHNA, CDR2 YSLEER. The CDR3 runs 17 residues. The CDR3 DNA sequence: TGCGCCAGCAGCCAAGAAGTATCTAGCGGGGGGGCAGATACGCAGTATTTT. Translating gives CASSQEVSSGGADTQYF.

The rearrangement joins TRBV6-1 to TRBJ2-6, with D perhaps matching TRBD2 (6 bases). The germline V and J ends were trimmed by 0 bases and 2 bases, with 11 bases remaining between them. This CDR3 comprises 17 residues. Germline loops: CDR1 MNHNS, CDR2 SASEGT. This CDR3 is CASSEAPGEAGANVLTF. In DNA form, the CDR3 reads TGTGCCAGCAGTGAAGCGCCGGGGGAAGCTGGGGCCAACGTCCTGACTTTC.

The chain joins TRBV11-3 to TRBJ2-5, with a possible D match to TRBD1 (5 bases). Germline loops: CDR1 SGHNT, CDR2 YENEEA. Between the trimmed V and J ends, which lost 5 bases and 4 bases, there was a span of 11 bases. The CDR3 consists of 13 residues. CDR3 DNA sequence: TGTGCCAGCAGCCAGGGTGGGATAGAGACCCAGTACTTC. Its translation is CASSQGGIETQYF.

This clone was counted between two and nine times. The chain links TRBV5-4 to TRBJ1-2; maybe TRBD1 (6 bases). V lost 4 bases, J lost 8 bases, and 18 bases lay in between. The CDR3 covers 14 residues. Germline assignment: CDR1 SGHNT and CDR2 YYREEE (reference sequence). CDR3: CASSPGDIRFGYTF. The CDR3 bases are TGTGCCAGCAGCCCTGGGGACATACGCTTCGGCTACACCTTC.

The chain uses TRBV4-2 and TRBJ2-5; TRBD1 matches at 9 bases. The CDR3 is 15 amino acids. The germline gives CDR1 LGHNA, CDR2 YNFKEQ. V lost 0 bases to trimming and J lost 5 bases; unmatched junction nucleotides: 4. CDR3 DNA: TGTGCCAGCAGCCAAGAGACAGGGGGACTGGAGACCCAGTACTTC. Translating gives CASSQETGGLETQYF.

The chain joins TRBV19 to TRBJ2-6, with 7 bases that match TRBD1. The V and J ends lost 4 bases and 0 bases, in that order; junction bases with no gene match: 3. CDR3 length equals 16 residues. Germline V lookup: CDR1 LNHDA, CDR2 SQIVND (reference sequence). For the CDR3, the DNA is TGTGCCAGTAGTAGGGCAGGGGGCTCTGGGGCCAACGTCCTGACTTTC. It is translated as CASSRAGGSGANVLTF.

V is TRBV30 and J is TRBJ1-1, with a possible D match to TRBD1 (6 bases). This CDR3 has 14 residues. Germline-derived CDR1 and CDR2 are GTSNPN and SVGIG (reference sequence). V was cut by 3 bases and J by 5 bases, with 16 bases left in between. DNA for the CDR3: TGTGCCTGGAGCCATACAGGGCTGAGAACTGAAGCTTTCTTT. This translates into CAWSHTGLRTEAFF.

A few counts support this clone. The chain joins TRBV7-8 to TRBJ2-7, with 9 bases fitting TRBD1. V shed 4 bases and J 9 bases; nucleotides not matched to a gene: 10. This CDR3 has 14 amino acids. Germline V gene lookup returns CDR1 SGHVS and CDR2 FQNEAQ. CDR3 in amino acids: CASSSRGDRAMQYF. In nucleotides, the CDR3 is TGTGCCAGCAGCTCACGGGGGGACAGGGCCATGCAGTACTTC.

The CDR3 protein is CASSGGTSNQPQHF. CDR3 nucleotide sequence: TGTGCCAGCAGTGGGGGGACCAGCAATCAGCCCCAGCATTTT. This sequence joins TRBV6-4 and TRBJ1-5, with a possible D match to TRBD1 (5 bases). The V end was cut by 4 bases, the J end by 1 base, with 8 bases between. This CDR3 has 14 residues. From germline, CDR1 is MRHNA and CDR2 SNTAGT.

Concerning this clone itself: This CDR3 is also generated by other DNA sequences in the sample. The genes are TRBV27 and TRBJ1-2, with TRBD1 matching 7 bases. There are 13 residues in the CDR3. The junction had 2 bases not matched to a gene; V was cut back by 3 bases and J by 4 bases. Germline loops: CDR1 MNHEY, CDR2 SMNVEV (reference sequence). This CDR3 is CASSLGTAYGYTF. For the CDR3, the DNA is TGTGCCAGCAGTTTGGGGACAGCCTATGGCTACACCTTC.

V usage is TRBV5-4 and J usage is TRBJ2-3; a possible D gene is TRBD1 (5 bases). The CDR3 covers 12 residues. CDR1 is SGHNT, CDR2 YYREEE, per germline (reference sequence). Trimming took 3 bases from V and 4 from J, leaving 6 bases between them. The CDR3 bases are TGTGCCAGCAGCTCACAGGCAGATACGCAGTATTTT. Protein: CASSSQADTQYF.

V is TRBV2 and J is TRBJ1-1, with no clear D. Between the trimmed V and J ends, which lost 4 bases and 1 base, there was a span of 4 bases. The CDR3 extends over 12 amino acids. Germline V gene sequence: CDR1 SNHLY, CDR2 FYNNEI. CDR3 in amino acids: CASSASNTEAFF. In DNA, the CDR3 is TGTGCCAGCAGTGCTTCGAACACTGAAGCTTTCTTT. The complete variable domain, with remaining parts taken from reference TRBV2 and TRBJ1-1, reads EPEVTQTPSHQVTQMGQEVILRCVPISNHLYFYWYRQILGQKVEFLVSFYNNEISEKSEIFDDQFSVERPDGSNFTLKIRSTKLEDSAMYFCASSASNTEAFFGQGTRLTVV.

The gene calls are TRBV2 and TRBJ2-3; no clear D. From germline, CDR1 is SNHLY and CDR2 FYNNEI. The CDR3 totals 13 residues. The V end was cut by 7 bases, the J end by 2 bases, with 10 bases between. CDR3 in DNA: TGTGCCAGCAAAGGGTTGTACACAGATACGCAGTATTTT. Translation: CASKGLYTDTQYF.

The rearrangement joins TRBV3-1 (or the pseudogene TRBV3-2) to TRBJ1-2; a possible D gene is TRBD1 (5 bases). Germline V gene lookup returns CDR1 LGHDT and CDR2 YNNKEL (reference sequence). V gave up 4 bases and J gave up 4 bases, with 19 bases separating them. The CDR3 runs 16 residues. CDR3 sequence: CASSLFRGQTFYGYTF. The CDR3 nucleotides read TGTGCCAGCAGCCTGTTTAGAGGACAAACCTTCTATGGCTACACCTTC.

The V gene is TRBV6-5, the J gene TRBJ2-1, with D perhaps TRBD1 (5 bases). The V gene's germline CDR1 is MNHEY and CDR2 SVGAGI. The V and J ends lost 8 bases and 6 bases respectively, with 14 bases between them. The CDR3 consists of 13 residues. CDR3 protein: CASVRWGLNEQFF. The CDR3 DNA reads TGTGCCAGCGTGAGGTGGGGCCTCAATGAGCAGTTCTTC.

The CDR3, as DNA: TGTGCCACCAGTGACCCGACTAGTACCGGGGAGCTGTTTTTT. This encodes CATSDPTSTGELFF. V and J are TRBV24-1 and TRBJ2-2; maybe TRBD2 (6 bases). V lost 4 bases to trimming and J lost 5 bases, with 10 bases between them. CDR1 is KGHDR, CDR2 SFDVKD, per germline. The CDR3 contains 14 residues.